The 28 T cell receptor beta chains given below trace back to one sample, sequenced in a study of low-dose radiotherapy and immunotherapy resistance in tumors. Time point denoted: before trial treatment. TCR amplification used about 18 PCR cycles, a constant-region primer and a V-primer adapter. TCRdb reprocessed the reads via MiXCR and lists one record per CDR3 protein. The table includes about 50,000 distinct CDR3 sequences, approximately 12% detected once. Here the sequenced sample was PBMCs, taken before treatment. These receptors originate from a female donor with ovarian cancer.

This clonotype was observed at least ten times. The CDR3 DNA reads as TGTGCCACCAGTGGTACCAGGGAGTCCGGGGAGCTGTTTTTT. Its translation: CATSGTRESGELFF. V and J are TRBV24-1 and TRBJ2-2; D possibly matches TRBD1 or TRBD2 (5 bases each). CDR1 is KGHDR, CDR2 SFDVKD, per germline. CDR3 size: 14 residues. V shed 5 bases and J shed 6 bases, with 12 bases lying between them.

This clonotype has at least ten counts. The chain recombines TRBV11-1 with TRBJ2-7; TRBD1 is a possible D gene (5 bases). The V gene lost 2 bases and the J gene lost 2 bases, with 10 bases spanning the gap. Germline CDR1 and CDR2: SGHAT and FQDESV (reference sequence). CDR3 length equals 14 residues. This chain's CDR3 is CASSLPVTAYEQYF. CDR3 in DNA: TGTGCCAGCAGCTTACCCGTGACAGCCTACGAGCAGTACTTC.

This clonotype qualifies as large. The V gene is TRBV5-1, the J gene TRBJ2-2, with 8 bases matching TRBD1. CDR3 length equals 18 residues. J gave up 5 bases and V 4 bases, and 16 bases lay outside the gene matches. Germline CDR1 reads SGHRS; CDR2 reads YFSETQ. CDR3 protein: CASSRKPKWTGRTGELFF. CDR3 sequence (DNA): TGCGCCAGCAGCCGTAAACCCAAATGGACAGGGCGAACCGGGGAGCTGTTTTTT.

This clonotype was observed a few times. The rearrangement links TRBV6-1 to TRBJ1-2; D is possibly TRBD1 (6 bases). Per germline, CDR1 MNHNS and CDR2 SASEGT. This CDR3 has 12 amino acids. The V end lost 5 bases, the J end lost 8 bases, and 12 bases lay between the germline ends. In nucleotides, the CDR3 is TGTGCCAGCAGTTACGGGGGGGGCGGCTACACCTTC. Protein: CASSYGGGGYTF.

This clonotype was detected many times. J is TRBJ2-1 and V is TRBV7-2; D is ambiguous. Germline loops: CDR1 SGHTA, CDR2 FQGNSA. With 0 bases removed from V and 6 bases from J, the gap between germline ends came to 6 bases. CDR3 length: 13 residues. For the CDR3, the DNA is TGTGCCAGCAGCTTAGCCTCCGCCAATGAGCAGTTCTTC. This encodes CASSLASANEQFF. Based on the CDR3 plus reference TRBV7-2 and TRBJ2-1, the full variable domain is GAGVSQSPSNKVTEKGKDVELRCDPISGHTALYWYRQSLGQGLEFLIYFQGNSAPDKSGLPSDRFSAERTGGSVSTLTIQRTQQEDSAVYLCASSLASANEQFFGPGTRLTVL.

This clonotype was counted at least ten times. The chain combines TRBV10-2 with TRBJ2-1; the D gene is possibly TRBD1 (6 bases). This CDR3 is built from 15 residues. The germline V gene encodes CDR1 WSHSY and CDR2 SAAADI. Trimming left V 6 bases short and J 4 bases short, with 16 bases between. The CDR3 bases are TGCGCCAGCAGAGACTCCGGGACACAGTACAATGAGCAGTTCTTC. It codes for CASRDSGTQYNEQFF.

This sequence joins TRBV10-3 and TRBJ1-1; D might be TRBD1 (5 bases). Germline CDR1 is ENHRY and CDR2 is SYGVKD. The length of the CDR3 is 15 residues. Trimming pared 8 bases from V and 1 base from J, leaving 17 bases between. CDR3 loop: CAIRRGVSSNTEAFF. The CDR3 DNA reads as TGTGCCATCCGTAGGGGAGTCTCCTCGAACACTGAAGCTTTCTTT.

This clonotype showed up many times. The J gene is TRBJ1-2, the V gene TRBV20-1; no clear D. The germline CDR1 and CDR2 sequences are DFQATT and SNEGSKA (reference sequence). V was shortened by 0 bases and J by 4 bases, with 12 bases between the two germline ends. The CDR3 loop spans 14 amino acids. CDR3 in amino acids: CSARDPATPYGYTF. Here the CDR3 DNA reads TGCAGTGCTAGAGATCCGGCCACCCCCTATGGCTACACCTTC.

This clonotype was picked up many times. The junction departs from the called germline gene at one end, perhaps through a read error. The rearrangement uses TRBV20-1 and TRBJ2-2; 8 nucleotides align to TRBD2. Germline V gene lookup returns CDR1 DFQATT and CDR2 SNEGSKA (reference sequence). This CDR3 spans 16 amino acids. The CDR3 DNA sequence: TGCAGTGCCAGAGTCGGGCGGGGGGAAAACACCGGGGAGCTGTTTTTT. It translates to CSARVGRGENTGELFF.

The table lists this clonotype with many counts. V usage is TRBV19 and J usage is TRBJ1-4, with D uncertain. CDR1 is LNHDA and CDR2 is SQIVND in the germline V gene (reference sequence). The CDR3 runs to 13 residues. V lost 8 bases, J lost 7 bases, and 14 bases lay in between. CDR3 in amino acids: CASGNRDPEKLFF. CDR3 nucleotide sequence: TGTGCCAGTGGGAATCGAGACCCTGAAAAACTGTTTTTT.

Comment on this clonotype: This likely stems from a read error, as it lies one base from a far larger clone. The chain has TRBV6-8 and TRBJ1-5; D uncertain. The V end was cut by 5 bases, the J end by 7 bases, with 18 bases between. Looked up from germline, CDR1 is MNHGY and CDR2 is SAAAGT. The CDR3 loop spans 15 amino acids. The CDR3 loop reads CASSEDGVRSQPQHF. The CDR3 coding sequence is TGTGCCAGCAGTGAAGACGGCGTCCGATCCCAGCCCCAGCATTTT.

This clonotype has a count of ten or more. V usage is TRBV5-1 and J usage is TRBJ2-3; D is unresolved. The germline CDR1 and CDR2 sequences are SGHRS and YFSETQ. The V end lost 3 bases, the J end lost 6 bases, and 14 bases lay between the germline ends. There are 14 residues in the CDR3. The CDR3 reads CASSSWTREDTQYF. CDR3 nucleotides: TGCGCCAGCAGCTCCTGGACCCGAGAGGATACGCAGTATTTT. Together with reference TRBV5-1 and TRBJ2-3, the CDR3 gives the full variable domain: KAGVTQTPRYLIKTRGQQVTLSCSPISGHRSVSWYQQTPGQGLQFLFEYFSETQRNKGNFPGRFSGRQFSNSRSEMNVSTLELGDSALYLCASSSWTREDTQYFGPGTRLTVL.

The chain carries TRBV6-5 and TRBJ2-1, with 7 bases matching TRBD2. Germline CDR1 reads MNHEY; CDR2 reads SVGAGI. This CDR3 has 15 residues. J was trimmed by 8 bases and V by 0 bases; bases with no gene match: 7. CDR3 sequence reads: CASSYSPAAGDEQFF. CDR3 DNA sequence: TGTGCCAGCAGTTACTCTCCCGCGGCGGGGGATGAGCAGTTCTTC.

This clonotype was seen repeatedly, ten times or more. V is TRBV3-1 and J is TRBJ2-7; D perhaps matches TRBD2 (6 bases). Per the germline V gene, CDR1 is LGHDT and CDR2 is YNNKEL (reference sequence). Trimming took 4 bases from V and 2 from J, leaving 12 bases between them. The CDR3 contains 14 residues. CDR3 protein: CASSPGRIPYEQYF. The CDR3 coding sequence is TGTGCCAGCAGCCCGGGGAGGATTCCCTACGAGCAGTACTTC.

This clonotype came up many times. The J gene is TRBJ2-3, the V gene TRBV29-1, with 7 bases fitting TRBD1. Germline assignment: CDR1 SQVTM and CDR2 ANQGSEA. V trimming: 4 bases; J trimming: 4 bases; junction bases outside the gene matches: 2. CDR3 length: 12 residues. The DNA for the CDR3 is TGCAGCGTTGGTACAGGGGCAGATACGCAGTATTTT. This gives the protein CSVGTGADTQYF.

This clonotype was found many times. This chain connects TRBV25-1 to TRBJ2-7; 9 bases align to TRBD2. V shed 8 bases, J shed 6 bases, and the junction held 11 bases outside the gene matches. CDR1 MGHDK and CDR2 SYGVNS come from the germline V gene. CDR3 length: 14 amino acids. The CDR3 protein is CASVRASGDSEQYF. CDR3 DNA sequence: TGTGCCAGCGTCCGGGCTAGCGGGGACAGCGAGCAGTACTTC.

The sample holds many counts of this clonotype. J is TRBJ1-1 and V is TRBV5-1; 8 bases agree with TRBD1. The V and J ends lost 5 bases and 0 bases, in that order; junction bases with no gene match: 9. There are 16 residues in the CDR3. Per germline, CDR1 SGHRS and CDR2 YFSETQ. CDR3 DNA sequence: TGCGCCAGCAGAAGACAGGGGTCGGCCATGAACACTGAAGCTTTCTTT. It specifies CASRRQGSAMNTEAFF.

This clonotype was recorded only once. A read error likely explains this, since a far larger clone differs by one base. The V and J genes are TRBV5-1 and TRBJ2-7; 9 positions match TRBD2. The germline gives CDR1 SGHRS, CDR2 YFSETQ. V shed 4 bases and J 7 bases; nucleotides not matched to a gene: 6. The CDR3 has 13 residues. The CDR3 spells CASSAGGINEQYF. The CDR3 DNA sequence: TGCGCCAGCAGCGCGGGGGGGATTAATGAGCAGTACTTC.

There are many counts of this clonotype. The V gene is TRBV20-1, the J gene TRBJ2-4; no firm D call. This CDR3 region has 15 residues. CDR1 is DFQATT, CDR2 SNEGSKA, per germline (reference sequence). Trimming took off 6 bases at V and 1 base at J, with 16 bases between the two ends. CDR3 DNA sequence: TGCAGTGCCAAGCCCCGGCGCCCCGCCAAAAACATTCAGTACTTC. It translates to CSAKPRRPAKNIQYF.

This clonotype was observed at least ten times. CDR3 sequence reads: CASSPPGRDEKLFF. DNA of the CDR3: TGTGCCAGCAGCCCTCCGGGGCGCGATGAAAAACTGTTTTTT. This chain joins TRBV5-4 and TRBJ1-4; maybe TRBD1 (5 bases). The CDR3 covers 14 residues. The germline V gene has CDR1 SGHNT and CDR2 YYREEE (reference sequence). Trimming stripped 4 bases from V and 6 bases from J, with 13 bases between.

In its sample, this clonotype was seen many times. The rearrangement uses TRBV3-1 and TRBJ2-4; 9 nucleotides line up with TRBD1. Germline assignment: CDR1 LGHDT and CDR2 YNNKEL (reference sequence). This CDR3 contains 14 residues. Trimming removed 4 bases from V and 3 bases from J; junction bases left unmatched: 1. The CDR3, as DNA: TGTGCCAGCAGCCCGGGACAGGGCAAAAACATTCAGTACTTC. Encoded protein: CASSPGQGKNIQYF.

This clonotype was seen repeatedly, ten times or more. The chain carries TRBV18 and TRBJ1-1, with TRBD1 as a possible D gene (5 bases). Trimming cost V 5 bases and J 2 bases, with 9 bases left between them. CDR3 size: 13 residues. Germline loops: CDR1 KGHSH, CDR2 LQKENI. The CDR3: CASSAGANTEAFF. CDR3 nucleotide sequence: TGTGCCAGCTCAGCCGGGGCCAACACTGAAGCTTTCTTT.

V usage is TRBV5-1 and J usage is TRBJ2-2; TRBD2 might be the D (6 bases). Trimming removed 0 bases from V and 2 bases from J, with 11 bases in between. CDR1 SGHRS and CDR2 YFSETQ come from the germline V gene. This CDR3 has 16 amino acids. The CDR3 is CASSLETSPNTGELFF. In nucleotides, the CDR3 is TGCGCCAGCAGCTTGGAGACTAGTCCCAACACCGGGGAGCTGTTTTTT. The variable domain in full, with the rest retrieved from reference TRBV5-1 and TRBJ2-2, is KAGVTQTPRYLIKTRGQQVTLSCSPISGHRSVSWYQQTPGQGLQFLFEYFSETQRNKGNFPGRFSGRQFSNSRSEMNVSTLELGDSALYLCASSLETSPNTGELFFGEGSRLTVL.

This clonotype has ten or more counts. The chain recombines TRBV2 with TRBJ2-2, with D possibly being TRBD1 or TRBD2 (6 bases each). V shed 9 bases and J shed 2 bases, with 13 bases lying between them. The CDR3 has 14 residues. Germline CDR1 and CDR2: SNHLY and FYNNEI. CDR3 nucleotide sequence: TGTGCCAGTCTCCGGGGGCTAAACACCGGGGAGCTGTTTTTT. Protein: CASLRGLNTGELFF.

The J gene is TRBJ1-1, the V gene TRBV20-1, with unresolved D. The CDR3 sequence is 10 residues long. The V end was cut by 6 bases, the J end by 5 bases, with 7 bases between. CDR1 is DFQATT, CDR2 SNEGSKA, per germline (reference sequence). The CDR3, as DNA: TGCAGTGCGGCCCTTACTGAAGCTTTCTTT. This codes for CSAALTEAFF.

This clonotype appeared many times. This rearrangement joins TRBV18 to TRBJ1-6, with 7 bases aligning to TRBD1. The CDR3 contains 14 residues. Germline V gene sequence: CDR1 KGHSH, CDR2 LQKENI. J gave up 7 bases and V 6 bases, and 6 bases lay outside the gene matches. CDR3 sequence: CASSGVRGNSPLHF. The CDR3 bases are TGTGCCAGCTCGGGCGTCAGGGGGAATTCACCCCTCCACTTT.

This clonotype occurred many times. The V call is TRBV12-3 or TRBV12-4, the J call TRBJ2-7; the D is unclear. V shed 2 bases and J shed 3 bases, with 5 bases lying between them. The CDR3 runs to 12 residues. CDR3 in DNA: TGTGCCAGCAGTTTAAGCCTCTACGAGCAGTACTTC. As protein: CASSLSLYEQYF.

At least ten counts were recorded for this clonotype. This chain connects TRBV7-9 to TRBJ2-2; D gene unclear. Germline V lookup: CDR1 SEHNR, CDR2 FQNEAQ (reference sequence). The CDR3 is 12 amino acids. Deletions cut 1 base from V and 7 bases from J, with 4 bases between. The CDR3 nucleotides are TGTGCCAGCAGCTTAGAGGTCGGGGAGCTGTTTTTT. Protein: CASSLEVGELFF.